Below are 21 T cell receptor beta chains sequenced from a single sample in a study of CD8 T cells in Susac syndrome. Random hexamers were used to reverse transcribe an amount of roughly 0.45 to 1 ug RNA. TCRdb re-analysed the immunoSEQ multiplex PCR reads in MiXCR, keeping a single row per CDR3 protein. The data show more than 80,000 distinct CDR3 sequences, roughly 95% seen once. The sequenced sample consisted of CD8+ T cells from PBMCs. Every receptor here comes from a human donor with Susac syndrome.

This chain joins TRBV4-2 and TRBJ1-2, with a possible D match to TRBD1 (6 bases). The germline V gene has CDR1 LGHNA and CDR2 YNFKEQ. The length of the CDR3 is 14 residues. V was cut by 3 bases and J by 3 bases, with 11 bases left in between. This chain's CDR3 is CASSHRQEDYGYTF. Here the CDR3 DNA reads TGTGCCAGCAGCCATCGACAGGAGGACTATGGCTACACCTTC.

The chain links TRBV20-1 to TRBJ2-5, with 10 bases matching TRBD2. Germline assignment: CDR1 DFQATT and CDR2 SNEGSKA (reference sequence). Losses at the gene ends were 0 bases for V and 3 bases for J; bases not matched to a gene: 7. This CDR3 has 16 amino acids. CDR3 amino acids: CSAREGAGGLKETQYF. Written as DNA, the CDR3 is TGCAGTGCTAGAGAGGGAGCGGGGGGGCTAAAAGAGACCCAGTACTTC.

The chain links TRBV7-9 to TRBJ2-7, with 11 bases that match TRBD1. V trimming: 5 bases; J trimming: 2 bases; junction bases outside the gene matches: 5. There are 15 residues in the CDR3. CDR1 is SEHNR and CDR2 is FQNEAQ in the germline V gene (reference sequence). CDR3 in DNA: TGTGCCAGCAGCCCCTGGGGACAGGGGGCCTACGAGCAGTACTTC. As protein: CASSPWGQGAYEQYF.

This rearrangement joins TRBV5-4 to TRBJ2-7, with D maybe TRBD2 (5 bases). CDR1 SGHNT and CDR2 YYREEE come from the germline V gene (reference sequence). The V end was cut by 0 bases, the J end by 7 bases, with 14 bases between. This CDR3 region has 14 residues. The CDR3 region is CASSLDRDTGEQYF. CDR3 nucleotides: TGTGCCAGCAGCTTGGACCGGGATACCGGGGAGCAGTACTTC. The complete variable domain, with remaining parts taken from reference TRBV5-4 and TRBJ2-7, reads ETGVTQSPTHLIKTRGQQVTLRCSSQSGHNTVSWYQQALGQGPQFIFQYYREEENGRGNFPPRFSGLQFPNYSSELNVNALELDDSALYLCASSLDRDTGEQYFGPGTRLTVT.

This clonotype has a single count. V is TRBV6-2 or TRBV6-3 and J is TRBJ1-2; TRBD1 matches 9 bases. V lost 6 bases and J lost 10; bases outside the gene matches: 9. Germline CDR1 and CDR2: MNHEY and SVGEGT. CDR3 length: 13 residues. CDR3 bases: TGTGCCAGCAGAACCGGGACAGGGCCCATCTACACCTTC. The encoded protein is CASRTGTGPIYTF.

The chain recombines TRBV27 with TRBJ2-4; D is perhaps TRBD2 (6 bases). Germline loops: CDR1 MNHEY, CDR2 SMNVEV (reference sequence). V dropped 6 bases and J dropped 2 bases, with 14 bases sitting between them. The CDR3 runs 15 residues. DNA for the CDR3: TGTGCCAGCAGGGCGGAGGGGACTCCCAAAAACATTCAGTACTTC. Translation: CASRAEGTPKNIQYF.

The rearrangement joins TRBV9 to TRBJ1-2; TRBD1 might be the D (6 bases). The CDR3 loop spans 14 amino acids. Germline assignment: CDR1 SGDLS and CDR2 YYNGEE. Trimming removed 4 bases from V and 6 bases from J, with 16 bases in between. CDR3 amino acids: CASSITTGLDGYTF. The CDR3 DNA is TGTGCCAGCAGCATAACTACAGGGTTGGATGGCTACACCTTC.

V is TRBV9 and J is TRBJ2-3, with D perhaps matching TRBD2 (5 bases). V lost 0 bases to trimming and J lost 6 bases, with 8 bases between them. The CDR3 runs 13 residues. Germline V gives CDR1 SGDLS, CDR2 YYNGEE. CDR3 residues: CASSVGVADTQYF. The DNA for the CDR3 is TGTGCCAGCAGCGTAGGGGTAGCGGATACGCAGTATTTT.

This clonotype occurred once. The chain employs TRBV3-1 and TRBJ1-6, with D uncertain. CDR3 length equals 12 residues. Germline V gene sequence: CDR1 LGHDT, CDR2 YNNKEL (reference sequence). V lost 2 bases to trimming and J lost 9 bases, with 5 bases between them. CDR3 sequence (DNA): TGTGCCAGCAGCCAACTATCTTCACCCCTCCACTTT. Translation: CASSQLSSPLHF.

The chain has TRBV5-1 and TRBJ2-3; D is tentatively TRBD1 or TRBD2 (5 bases each). Germline V CDR1 and CDR2: SGHRS, YFSETQ. The V end was cut by 10 bases, the J end by 6 bases, with 24 bases between. The CDR3 is made up of 15 amino acids. CDR3 amino acids: CAGPNGTESVDTQYF. The CDR3 DNA reads TGCGCCGGCCCCAACGGGACGGAGTCCGTCGATACGCAGTATTTT.

The chain recombines TRBV3-1 with TRBJ2-2, with a possible D match to TRBD1 (5 bases). Germline CDR1 is LGHDT and CDR2 is YNNKEL (reference sequence). CDR3 size: 16 residues. V lost 1 base and J lost 5, with 14 bases in between. The CDR3 region has the DNA TGTGCCAGCAGCCAAGGATTCGACAGTGTGACCGGGGAGCTGTTTTTT. This sequence encodes CASSQGFDSVTGELFF.

This rearrangement joins TRBV2 to TRBJ2-4; D might be TRBD1 (6 bases). The V end was cut by 8 bases, the J end by 0 bases, with 14 bases between. Germline CDR1 SNHLY, CDR2 FYNNEI. The CDR3 is 15 residues long. The CDR3 reads CASEGRGLAKNIQYF. In nucleotides, the CDR3 is TGTGCCAGCGAGGGCAGGGGCCTAGCCAAAAACATTCAGTACTTC.

For the CDR3, the DNA is TGTGCCAGCTTTTCTGCCCTGGGGGGCTACACCTTC. Residues: CASFSALGGYTF. The chain employs TRBV12-3 or TRBV12-4 and TRBJ1-2; D uncertain. The CDR3 has 12 residues. Trimming left V 8 bases short and J 8 bases short, with 15 bases between.

V is TRBV4-2 and J is TRBJ1-1, with D hard to call. Trimming removed 7 bases from V and 2 bases from J, with 5 bases in between. CDR1 is LGHNA and CDR2 is YNFKEQ in the germline V gene. This CDR3 has 11 amino acids. The CDR3: CASISNTEAFF. CDR3 nucleotide sequence: TGTGCCAGCATATCAAACACTGAAGCTTTCTTT.

This chain uses TRBV5-4 with TRBJ2-7, with 8 bases aligning to TRBD1. CDR3 size: 14 residues. Germline CDR1 SGHNT, CDR2 YYREEE (reference sequence). J lost 6 bases, V lost 4 bases, and 9 bases had no gene match. CDR3 protein: CASSHDRGFGEQYF. The CDR3 coding sequence is TGTGCCAGCAGCCATGACAGGGGCTTTGGCGAGCAGTACTTC.

A single count supports this clonotype. One end of the junction fails to match germline, which may point to a read error. This chain links TRBV6-1 with TRBJ2-3; TRBD2 might be the D (7 bases). The CDR3 is made up of 14 amino acids. The V gene's germline CDR1 is MNHNS and CDR2 SASEGT. CDR3 in amino acids: CASTEGGDTDTQYF. The DNA of the CDR3 is TGTGCCAGCACTGAAGGGGGGGACACAGATACGCAGTATTTT.

V usage is TRBV9 and J usage is TRBJ2-7; D is undetermined. V was trimmed by 5 bases and J by 7 bases, leaving 19 bases between them. CDR3 length: 14 residues. The germline V gene encodes CDR1 SGDLS and CDR2 YYNGEE. CDR3 DNA sequence: TGTGCCAGCAGTAATGAGGCTAGAAAGTGGGAGCAGTACTTC. Translating it yields CASSNEARKWEQYF.

For this clonotype: The DNA is omitted, as the CDR3 cannot be located on it reliably, and the CDR3 follows TCRdb's listing. V is TRBV14 and J is TRBJ2-1; the table assigns TRBD2, which was not confirmed against the DNA. Germline lookup yields CDR1 SGHDN and CDR2 FVKESK. The CDR3 totals 15 residues, both ends included. The CDR3: CASSQAGRHFGEQFF.

The J gene is TRBJ1-2, the V gene TRBV5-4, with D unresolved. The CDR3 totals 14 residues. V was trimmed by 2 bases and J by 5 bases, leaving 13 bases between them. Per the germline V gene, CDR1 is SGHNT and CDR2 is YYREEE (reference sequence). The CDR3 bases are TGTGCCAGCAGCTTCCAGGCCACACTTTATGGCTACACCTTC. Translated: CASSFQATLYGYTF.

The V and J genes are TRBV13 and TRBJ2-2, with D perhaps TRBD1 (6 bases). The CDR3 contains 15 residues. V was shortened by 3 bases and J by 1 base, with 9 bases between the two germline ends. CDR1 and CDR2 from the germline V gene are PRHDT and FYEKMQ (reference sequence). The CDR3 nucleotides read TGTGCCAGCAGCTTTGGGGGCTTGAACACCGGGGAGCTGTTTTTT. Translating it yields CASSFGGLNTGELFF.

This chain links TRBV10-2 with TRBJ2-7, with D tentatively TRBD1 or TRBD2 (5 bases each). Germline V lookup: CDR1 WSHSY, CDR2 SAAADI. V shed 5 bases and J shed 6 bases, with 23 bases lying between them. The CDR3 loop spans 16 amino acids. The CDR3 DNA is TGCGCCAGCAGTCAAGACTCTGGGGGTGGAGGATCCGAGCAGTACTTC. Residues: CASSQDSGGGGSEQYF.